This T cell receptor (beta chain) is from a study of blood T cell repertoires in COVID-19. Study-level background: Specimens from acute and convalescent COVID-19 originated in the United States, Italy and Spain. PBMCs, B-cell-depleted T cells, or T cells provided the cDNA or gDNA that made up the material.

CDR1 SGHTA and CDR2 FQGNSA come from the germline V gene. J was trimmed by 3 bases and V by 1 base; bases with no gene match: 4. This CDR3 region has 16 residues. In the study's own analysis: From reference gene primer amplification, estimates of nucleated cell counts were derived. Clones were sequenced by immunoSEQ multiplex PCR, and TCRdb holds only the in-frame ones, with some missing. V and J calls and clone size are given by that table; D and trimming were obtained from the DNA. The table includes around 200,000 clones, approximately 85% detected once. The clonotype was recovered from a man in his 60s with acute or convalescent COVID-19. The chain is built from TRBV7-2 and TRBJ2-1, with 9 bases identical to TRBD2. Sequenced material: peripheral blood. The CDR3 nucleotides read TGTGCCAGCAGCTTAGTGGGCGGGAGGGTCTACAATGAGCAGTTCTTC. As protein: CASSLVGGRVYNEQFF.